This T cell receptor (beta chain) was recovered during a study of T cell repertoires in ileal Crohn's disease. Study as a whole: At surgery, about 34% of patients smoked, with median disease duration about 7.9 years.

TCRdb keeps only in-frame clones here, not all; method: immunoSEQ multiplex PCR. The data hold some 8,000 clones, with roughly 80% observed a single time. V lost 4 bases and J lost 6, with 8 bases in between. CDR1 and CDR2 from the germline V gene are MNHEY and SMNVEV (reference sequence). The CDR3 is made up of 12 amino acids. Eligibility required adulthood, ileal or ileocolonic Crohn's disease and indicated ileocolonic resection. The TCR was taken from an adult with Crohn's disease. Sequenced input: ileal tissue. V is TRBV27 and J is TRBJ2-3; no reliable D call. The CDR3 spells CASSSRGDTQYF. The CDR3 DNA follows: TGTGCCAGCAGTTCAAGAGGTGATACGCAGTATTTT.